Listed below are T cell receptor beta chains from one sample, sequenced in a study of shared clonotypes between healthy human individuals. TCRdb keeps only in-frame clones here, not all; method: immunoSEQ multiplex PCR. The sample lists over 2 million clones, about 90% occurring once. The specimen sequenced was naive CD4+ T cells from PBMCs. Receptor source: a man younger than 30 in good health. Some clones in this sample may be carry-over from other donors' samples. Both conserved end residues are part of each CDR3. D genes are given only for firm matches. A clone size is listed for some rows: how often the clone was seen (once, few, many), or a class if it is expanded.

d_call,clone_size,v_call,j_call,cdr3_aa,cdr3_nt
NA,NA,TRBV10-3,TRBJ2-3,CAISSTGDTQYF,TGTGCCATCAGTTCAACGGGAGATACGCAGTATTTT
NA,NA,TRBV27,TRBJ2-5,CASSFWGAYETQYF,TGTGCCAGCAGTTTTTGGGGGGCGTATGAGACCCAGTACTTC
TRBD1,NA,TRBV30,TRBJ2-7,CAWGRAGQGTYEQYF,TGTGCCTGGGGGCGGGCGGGACAGGGCACCTACGAGCAGTACTTC
NA,NA,TRBV28,TRBJ2-2,CASSFPGAAGTGELFF,TGTGCCAGCAGTTTCCCGGGGGCGGCGGGCACCGGGGAGCTGTTTTTT
TRBD1,NA,TRBV2,TRBJ2-2,CASSEGTGGKAGELFF,TGTGCCAGCAGTGAAGGGACAGGGGGAAAGGCCGGGGAGCTGTTTTTT
NA,NA,TRBV30,TRBJ1-1,CARGLPNTEAFF,TGTGCCCGGGGGCTTCCGAACACTGAAGCTTTCTTT
NA,NA,TRBV5-1,TRBJ1-1,CASSPIVGTEAFF,TGCGCCAGCAGCCCAATCGTGGGAACTGAAGCTTTCTTT
NA,NA,TRBV28,TRBJ2-7,CASSGSRDLGEQYF,TGTGCCAGCAGTGGGTCCCGGGACCTCGGCGAGCAGTACTTC
TRBD2,NA,TRBV5-1,TRBJ2-3,CASSLAPLLAGADTQYF,TGCGCCAGCAGCTTGGCCCCCCTGCTAGCGGGAGCAGATACGCAGTATTTT
NA,NA,TRBV4-3,TRBJ2-7,CASSQGTAVRGEQYF,TGCGCCAGCAGCCAGGGGACTGCAGTCAGAGGCGAGCAGTACTTC
TRBD1,NA,TRBV25-1,TRBJ1-2,CASSESGRGPYGYTF,TGTGCCAGCAGTGAATCGGGCAGGGGGCCGTATGGCTACACCTTC
NA,NA,TRBV7-9,TRBJ1-1,CASSLALRGFEAFF,TGTGCCAGCAGCTTAGCTCTCCGGGGCTTTGAAGCTTTCTTT
NA,NA,TRBV7-9,TRBJ2-7,CASSFQDRNEQYF,TGTGCCAGCAGCTTCCAAGACAGGAACGAGCAGTACTTC
NA,NA,TRBV27,TRBJ2-7,CASMDNSYEQYF,TGTGCCAGCATGGACAATTCCTACGAGCAGTACTTC
NA,NA,TRBV27,TRBJ2-7,CASSLLSGGIYEQYF,TGTGCCAGCAGTTTGTTGTCAGGCGGCATCTACGAGCAGTACTTC
NA,NA,TRBV11-2,TRBJ2-5,CASSLVEPPTETQYF,TGTGCCAGCAGCTTAGTCGAGCCCCCCACCGAGACCCAGTACTTC
TRBD2,NA,TRBV18,TRBJ2-1,CASSQRLAGRDEQFF,TGTGCCAGCTCTCAACGACTAGCGGGGAGGGATGAGCAGTTCTTC
TRBD2,NA,TRBV27,TRBJ2-7,CASSTRLAGDKYEQYF,TGTGCCAGCAGTACCAGACTAGCGGGAGATAAGTACGAGCAGTACTTC
NA,NA,TRBV28,TRBJ2-7,CASSLRFRSYEQYF,TGTGCCAGCAGTCTTCGCTTCCGGTCCTACGAGCAGTACTTC
NA,few,TRBV6-5,TRBJ1-3,CASSYNSGNTIYF,TGTGCCAGCAGTTACAACTCTGGAAACACCATATATTTT
TRBD2,NA,TRBV14,TRBJ2-5,CASSQKWGEREKETQYF,TGTGCCAGCAGCCAAAAATGGGGCGAGCGGGAGAAGGAGACCCAGTACTTC
TRBD1,NA,TRBV29-1,TRBJ2-1,CSQRSRDRDFF,TGCAGCCAAAGGAGTAGGGACAGGGATTTCTTC
NA,NA,TRBV18,TRBJ2-1,CASSPLQGSGEQFF,TGTGCCAGCTCACCACTGCAGGGTTCCGGTGAGCAGTTCTTC
TRBD1,NA,TRBV5-4,TRBJ2-5,CASSSGQQETQYF,TGTGCCAGCAGCTCGGGACAGCAAGAGACCCAGTACTTC
TRBD2,NA,TRBV15,TRBJ2-3,CATSRDEGSGRADTQYF,TGTGCCACCAGCAGAGATGAGGGGAGCGGGAGAGCAGATACGCAGTATTTT
NA,NA,TRBV6-1,TRBJ2-3,CASSDPSGTTDTQYF,TGTGCCAGCAGTGATCCCTCAGGGACAACAGATACGCAGTATTTT
TRBD1,NA,TRBV15,TRBJ2-7,CATSRAIERTGKYF,TGTGCCACCAGCAGGGCCATTGAGAGGACAGGGAAGTACTTC
NA,NA,TRBV5-1,TRBJ2-1,CASSSTPQTGTYNEQFF,TGCGCCAGCAGCTCGACCCCTCAGACGGGGACCTACAATGAGCAGTTCTTC
NA,NA,TRBV19,TRBJ2-2,CASSISKPNTGELFF,TGTGCCAGTAGTATAAGCAAACCGAACACCGGGGAGCTGTTTTTT
TRBD2,NA,TRBV4-1,TRBJ2-3,CASSQGTSGRSTDTQYF,TGCGCCAGCAGCCAGGGGACTAGCGGGAGAAGCACAGATACGCAGTATTTT
TRBD2,NA,TRBV7-3,TRBJ2-3,CASSSGILQDTQYF,TGTGCCAGCAGTAGCGGGATCTTACAAGATACGCAGTATTTT
TRBD2,NA,TRBV5-1,TRBJ2-5,CASSLGGLAGQETQYF,TGCGCCAGCAGCTTGGGGGGATTAGCGGGTCAAGAGACCCAGTACTTC
TRBD1,NA,TRBV6-1,TRBJ2-7,CASRGQLSSYEQYF,TGTGCCAGCAGGGGACAGCTAAGCTCCTACGAGCAGTACTTC
NA,NA,TRBV7-3,TRBJ2-3,CASSSFDTQYF,TGTGCCAGCAGCTCATTCGATACGCAGTATTTT
TRBD1,NA,TRBV5-1,TRBJ2-3,CASSPGTGVYTDTQYF,TGCGCCAGCAGCCCCGGGACAGGGGTTTACACAGATACGCAGTATTTT
NA,NA,TRBV9,TRBJ1-4,CASSPRAGGDNEKLFF,TGTGCCAGCAGCCCACGGGCGGGGGGAGATAATGAAAAACTGTTTTTT
NA,NA,TRBV5-8,TRBJ1-1,CASSLAGRLTEAFF,TGTGCCAGCAGCTTGGCAGGGAGGTTGACTGAAGCTTTCTTT
TRBD1,NA,TRBV5-5,TRBJ2-5,CASSSTGEETQYF,TGTGCCAGCAGCTCGACAGGGGAAGAGACCCAGTACTTC
NA,NA,TRBV30,TRBJ1-2,CAWSVPPWGVYGYTF,TGTGCCTGGAGTGTACCCCCGTGGGGGGTCTATGGCTACACCTTC
TRBD1,NA,TRBV4-3,TRBJ2-5,CASSGLPGTAETQYF,TGCGCCAGCAGCGGACTCCCCGGGACAGCAGAGACCCAGTACTTC
NA,NA,TRBV7-9,TRBJ2-1,CASSLAGGRGNEQFF,TGTGCCAGCAGCTTAGCGGGAGGTCGCGGCAATGAGCAGTTCTTC
NA,NA,TRBV28,TRBJ2-1,CASSSFDEPHYNEQFF,TGTGCCAGCAGTTCCTTTGACGAGCCCCACTACAATGAGCAGTTCTTC
TRBD1,NA,TRBV6-6,TRBJ1-5,CASSPANRGSNQPQHF,TGTGCCAGCAGCCCAGCAAACAGGGGAAGCAATCAGCCCCAGCATTTT
TRBD1,NA,TRBV19,TRBJ1-1,CASSKTGGTEAFF,TGTGCCAGTAGTAAGACAGGGGGCACTGAAGCTTTCTTT
NA,NA,TRBV10-3,TRBJ2-1,CAISDQGHEQFF,TGTGCCATCAGTGACCAGGGGCATGAGCAGTTCTTC
NA,NA,TRBV7-2,TRBJ1-5,CASSPQGPSNQPQHF,TGTGCCAGCAGCCCCCAGGGACCGAGCAATCAGCCCCAGCATTTT
TRBD1,NA,TRBV5-6,TRBJ1-4,CASSWGGTGNEKLFF,TGTGCCAGCAGCTGGGGAGGGACAGGAAATGAAAAACTGTTTTTT
NA,NA,TRBV19,TRBJ1-2,CASTHTRNYGYTF,TGTGCCAGTACACATACACGGAACTATGGCTACACCTTC
NA,once,TRBV11-2,TRBJ2-7,CASSFHAGQYF,TGTGCCAGCAGCTTCCATGCAGGGCAGTACTTC
NA,NA,TRBV7-2,TRBJ1-5,CASSLHAVNQPQHF,TGTGCCAGCAGCCTACACGCAGTCAATCAGCCCCAGCATTTT
NA,NA,TRBV28,TRBJ2-1,CASRPRQGGVYNEQFF,TGTGCCAGCAGGCCTAGGCAGGGGGGAGTCTACAATGAGCAGTTCTTC
NA,once,TRBV4-2,TRBJ1-5,CASSQENTGTLSRPQHF,TGTGCCAGCAGCCAAGAAAATACCGGGACCCTCTCCCGGCCCCAGCATTTT
NA,NA,TRBV28,TRBJ2-6,CASSPLSYLPTHSGANVLTF,TGTGCCAGCAGCCCGTTATCCTATCTACCGACCCACTCTGGGGCCAACGTCCTGACTTTC